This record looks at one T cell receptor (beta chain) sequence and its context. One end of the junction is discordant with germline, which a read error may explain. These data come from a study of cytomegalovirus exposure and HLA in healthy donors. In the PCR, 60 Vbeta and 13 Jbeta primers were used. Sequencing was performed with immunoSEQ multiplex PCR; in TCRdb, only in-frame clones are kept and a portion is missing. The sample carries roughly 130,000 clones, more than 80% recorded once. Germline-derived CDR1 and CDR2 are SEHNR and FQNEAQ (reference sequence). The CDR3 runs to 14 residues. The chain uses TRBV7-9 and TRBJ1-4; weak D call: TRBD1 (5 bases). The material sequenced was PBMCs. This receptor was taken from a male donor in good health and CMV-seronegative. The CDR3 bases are TGTTCCAGCAGCCCGGAGGGGCTTGGTGAAAAACTGTTTTTT. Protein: CSSSPEGLGEKLFF.